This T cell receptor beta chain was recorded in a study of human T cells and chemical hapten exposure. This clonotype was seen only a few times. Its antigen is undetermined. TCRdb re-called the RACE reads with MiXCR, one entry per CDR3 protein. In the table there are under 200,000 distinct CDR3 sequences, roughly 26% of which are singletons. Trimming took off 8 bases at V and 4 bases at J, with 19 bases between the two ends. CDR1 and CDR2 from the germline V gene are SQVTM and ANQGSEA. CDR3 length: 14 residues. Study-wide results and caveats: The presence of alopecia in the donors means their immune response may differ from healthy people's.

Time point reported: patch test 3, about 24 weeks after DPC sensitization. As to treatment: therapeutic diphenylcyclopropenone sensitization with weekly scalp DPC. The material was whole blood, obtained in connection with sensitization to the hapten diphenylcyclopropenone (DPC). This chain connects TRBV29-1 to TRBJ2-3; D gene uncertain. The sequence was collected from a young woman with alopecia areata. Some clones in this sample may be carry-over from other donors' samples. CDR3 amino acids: CSPLLMAKADTQYF. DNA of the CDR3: TGCAGCCCTTTGTTGATGGCGAAAGCAGATACGCAGTATTTT.